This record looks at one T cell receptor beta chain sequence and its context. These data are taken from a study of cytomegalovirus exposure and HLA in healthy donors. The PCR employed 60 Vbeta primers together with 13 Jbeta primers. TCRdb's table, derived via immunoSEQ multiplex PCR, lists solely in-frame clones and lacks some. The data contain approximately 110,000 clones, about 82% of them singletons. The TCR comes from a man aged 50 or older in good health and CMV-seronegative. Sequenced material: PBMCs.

The CDR3 protein is CASSQDRLNTEAFF. CDR3 in DNA: TGTGCCAGCAGCCAGGACAGGCTGAACACTGAAGCTTTCTTT. The chain employs TRBV7-9 and TRBJ1-1; 7 bases are shared with TRBD1. Germline CDR1 reads SEHNR; CDR2 reads FQNEAQ (reference sequence). This CDR3 is built from 14 residues. Trimming removed 5 bases from V and 0 bases from J; junction bases left unmatched: 3. Complete variable domain (other parts from reference TRBV7-9 and TRBJ1-1): DTGVSQNPRHKITKRGQNVTFRCDPISEHNRLYWYRQTLGQGPEFLTYFQNEAQLEKSRLLSDRFSAERPKGSFSTLEIQRTEQGDSAMYLCASSQDRLNTEAFFGQGTRLTVV.